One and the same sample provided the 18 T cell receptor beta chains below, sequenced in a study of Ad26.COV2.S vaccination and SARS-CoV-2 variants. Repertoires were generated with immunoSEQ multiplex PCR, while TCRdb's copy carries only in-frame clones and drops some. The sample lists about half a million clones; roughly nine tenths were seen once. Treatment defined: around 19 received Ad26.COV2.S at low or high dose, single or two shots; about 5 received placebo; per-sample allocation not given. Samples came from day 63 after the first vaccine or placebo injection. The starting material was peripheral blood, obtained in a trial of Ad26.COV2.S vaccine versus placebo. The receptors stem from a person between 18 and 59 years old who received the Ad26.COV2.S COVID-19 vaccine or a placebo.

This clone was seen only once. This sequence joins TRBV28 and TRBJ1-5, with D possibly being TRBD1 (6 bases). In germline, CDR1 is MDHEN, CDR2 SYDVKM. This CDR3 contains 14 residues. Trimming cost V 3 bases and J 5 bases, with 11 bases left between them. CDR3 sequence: CASSLGQGYQPQHF. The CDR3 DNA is TGTGCCAGCAGTTTGGGGCAGGGGTATCAGCCCCAGCATTTT.

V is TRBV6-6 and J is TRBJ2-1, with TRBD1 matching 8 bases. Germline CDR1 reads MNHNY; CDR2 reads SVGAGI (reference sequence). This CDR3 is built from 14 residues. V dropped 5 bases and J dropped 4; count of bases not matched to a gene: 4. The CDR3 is CASSQTGDYNEQFF. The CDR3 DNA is TGTGCCAGCAGTCAGACAGGGGATTACAATGAGCAGTTCTTC.

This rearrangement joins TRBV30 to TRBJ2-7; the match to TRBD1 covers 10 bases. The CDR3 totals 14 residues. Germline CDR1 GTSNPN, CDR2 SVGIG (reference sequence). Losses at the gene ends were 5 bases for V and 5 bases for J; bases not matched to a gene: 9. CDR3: CAWSAGTGVHEQYF. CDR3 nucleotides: TGTGCCTGGTCAGCGGGGACAGGGGTCCACGAGCAGTACTTC.

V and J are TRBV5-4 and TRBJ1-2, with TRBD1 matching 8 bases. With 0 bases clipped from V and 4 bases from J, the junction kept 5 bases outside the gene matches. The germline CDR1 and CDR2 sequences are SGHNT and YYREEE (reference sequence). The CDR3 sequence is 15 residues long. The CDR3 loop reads CASSLGTGSAYGYTF. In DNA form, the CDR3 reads TGTGCCAGCAGCTTGGGGACAGGGTCCGCCTATGGCTACACCTTC. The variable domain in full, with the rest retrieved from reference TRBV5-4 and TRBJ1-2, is ETGVTQSPTHLIKTRGQQVTLRCSSQSGHNTVSWYQQALGQGPQFIFQYYREEENGRGNFPPRFSGLQFPNYSSELNVNALELDDSALYLCASSLGTGSAYGYTFGSGTRLTVV.

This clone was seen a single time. For the CDR3, the DNA is TGTGCCAGCAGCTTCTATGGACAGGGGGCGACCGGGGAGCTGTTTTTT. It is translated as CASSFYGQGATGELFF. The chain is built from TRBV11-2 and TRBJ2-2, with TRBD1 identical over 11 bases. The CDR3 is made up of 16 amino acids. CDR1 SGHAT and CDR2 FQNNGV come from the germline V gene. With 3 bases clipped from V and 5 bases from J, the junction kept 5 bases outside the gene matches.

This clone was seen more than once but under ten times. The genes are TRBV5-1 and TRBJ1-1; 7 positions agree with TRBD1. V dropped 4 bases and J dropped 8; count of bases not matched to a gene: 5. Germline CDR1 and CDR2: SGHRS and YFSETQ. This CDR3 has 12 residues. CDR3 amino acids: CASSTGQPEAFF. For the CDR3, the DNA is TGCGCCAGCAGCACGGGACAGCCAGAAGCTTTCTTT.

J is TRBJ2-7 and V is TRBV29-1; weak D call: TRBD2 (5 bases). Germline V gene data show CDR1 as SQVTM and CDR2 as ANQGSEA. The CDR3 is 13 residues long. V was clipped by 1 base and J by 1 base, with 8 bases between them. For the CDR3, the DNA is TGCAGCGTTGAAGGGCTAGCATCCTACGAGCAGTACTTC. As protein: CSVEGLASYEQYF.

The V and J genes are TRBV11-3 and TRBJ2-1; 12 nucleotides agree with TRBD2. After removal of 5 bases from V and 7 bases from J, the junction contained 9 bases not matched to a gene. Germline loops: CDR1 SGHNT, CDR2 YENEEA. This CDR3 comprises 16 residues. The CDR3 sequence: CASSKRLAGVENEQFF. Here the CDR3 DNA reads TGTGCCAGCAGCAAGAGACTAGCGGGAGTGGAGAATGAGCAGTTCTTC.

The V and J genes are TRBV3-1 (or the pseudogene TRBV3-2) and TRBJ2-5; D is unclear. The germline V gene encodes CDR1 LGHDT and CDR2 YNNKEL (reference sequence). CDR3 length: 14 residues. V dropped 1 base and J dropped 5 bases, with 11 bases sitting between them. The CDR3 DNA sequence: TGTGCCAGCAGCCAAGTAGGCTATGGGGAGACCCAGTACTTC. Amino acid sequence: CASSQVGYGETQYF.

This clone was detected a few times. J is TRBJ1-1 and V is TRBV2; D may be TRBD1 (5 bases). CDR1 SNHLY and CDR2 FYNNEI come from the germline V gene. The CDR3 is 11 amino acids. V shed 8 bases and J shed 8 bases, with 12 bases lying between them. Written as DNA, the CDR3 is TGTGCCAGCGGTCCCGGGGCCGAAGCTTTCTTT. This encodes CASGPGAEAFF.

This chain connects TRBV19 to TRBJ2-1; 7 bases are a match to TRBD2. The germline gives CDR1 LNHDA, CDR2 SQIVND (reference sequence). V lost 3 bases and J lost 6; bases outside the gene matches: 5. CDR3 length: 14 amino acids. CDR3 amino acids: CASSMWAGVNEQFF. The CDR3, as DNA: TGTGCCAGTAGTATGTGGGCGGGAGTCAATGAGCAGTTCTTC.

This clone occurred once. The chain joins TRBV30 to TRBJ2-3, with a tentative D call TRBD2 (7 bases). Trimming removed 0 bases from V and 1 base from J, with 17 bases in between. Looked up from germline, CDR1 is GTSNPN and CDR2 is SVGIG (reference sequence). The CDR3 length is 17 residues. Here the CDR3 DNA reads TGTGCCTGGAGTGTAGTTGGGGGGGCTAGGGGCACAGATACGCAGTATTTT. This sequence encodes CAWSVVGGARGTDTQYF.

The CDR3 sequence is CAWSRTGSEAFF. CDR3 bases: TGTGCCTGGAGTCGAACAGGTTCCGAAGCTTTCTTT. The chain links TRBV30 to TRBJ1-1, with D possibly TRBD1 on 5 matching bases. The CDR3 covers 12 residues. The germline V gene has CDR1 GTSNPN and CDR2 SVGIG (reference sequence). The V and J ends lost 2 bases and 8 bases respectively, with 12 bases between them.

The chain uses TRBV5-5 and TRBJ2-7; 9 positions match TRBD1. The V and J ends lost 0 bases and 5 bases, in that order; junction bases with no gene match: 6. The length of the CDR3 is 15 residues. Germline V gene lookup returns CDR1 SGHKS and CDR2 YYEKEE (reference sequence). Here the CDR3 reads CASSLDRGQLDEQYF. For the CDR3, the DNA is TGTGCCAGCAGCTTGGACAGGGGGCAACTGGACGAGCAGTACTTC. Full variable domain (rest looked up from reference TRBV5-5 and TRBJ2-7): DAGVTQSPTHLIKTRGQQVTLRCSPISGHKSVSWYQQVLGQGPQFIFQYYEKEERGRGNFPDRFSARQFPNYSSELNVNALLLGDSALYLCASSLDRGQLDEQYFGPGTRLTVT.

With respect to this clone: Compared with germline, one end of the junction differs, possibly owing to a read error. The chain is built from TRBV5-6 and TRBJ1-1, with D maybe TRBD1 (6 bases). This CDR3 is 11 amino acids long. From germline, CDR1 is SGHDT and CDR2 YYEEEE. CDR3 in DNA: TGTGCCAGCACCAATACAGGGATCATCGACTTT. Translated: CASTNTGIIDF.

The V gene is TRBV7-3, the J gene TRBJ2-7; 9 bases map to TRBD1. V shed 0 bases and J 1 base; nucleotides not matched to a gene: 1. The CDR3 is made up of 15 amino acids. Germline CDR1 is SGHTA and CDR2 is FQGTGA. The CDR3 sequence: CASSLTGTGSYEQYF. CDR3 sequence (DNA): TGTGCCAGCAGCTTAACCGGGACAGGGTCCTACGAGCAGTACTTC.

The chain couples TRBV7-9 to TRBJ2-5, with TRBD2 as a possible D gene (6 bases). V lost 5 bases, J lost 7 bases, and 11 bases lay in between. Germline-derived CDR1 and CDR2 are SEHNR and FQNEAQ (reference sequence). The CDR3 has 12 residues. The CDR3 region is CASSRDFATQYF. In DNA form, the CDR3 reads TGTGCCAGCAGCCGGGACTTTGCGACCCAGTACTTC.

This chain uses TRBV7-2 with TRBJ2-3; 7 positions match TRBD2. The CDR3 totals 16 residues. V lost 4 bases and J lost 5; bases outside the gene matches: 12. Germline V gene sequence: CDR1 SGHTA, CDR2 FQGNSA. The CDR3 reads CASSSGELAHRDTQYF. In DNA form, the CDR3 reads TGTGCCAGCAGCTCCGGAGAACTAGCGCATAGAGATACGCAGTATTTT.